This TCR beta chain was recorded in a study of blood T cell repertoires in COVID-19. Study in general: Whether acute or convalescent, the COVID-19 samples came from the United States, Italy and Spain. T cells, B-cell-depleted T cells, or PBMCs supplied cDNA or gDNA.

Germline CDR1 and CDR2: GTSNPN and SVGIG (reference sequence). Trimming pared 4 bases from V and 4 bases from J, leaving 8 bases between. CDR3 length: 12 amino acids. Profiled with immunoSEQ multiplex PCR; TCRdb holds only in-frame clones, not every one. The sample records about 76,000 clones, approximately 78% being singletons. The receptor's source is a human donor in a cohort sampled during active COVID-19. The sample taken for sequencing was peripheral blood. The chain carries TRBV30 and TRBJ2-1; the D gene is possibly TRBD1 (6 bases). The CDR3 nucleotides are TGTGCCTGGAAACAGGGATACAATGAGCAGTTCTTC. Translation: CAWKQGYNEQFF.